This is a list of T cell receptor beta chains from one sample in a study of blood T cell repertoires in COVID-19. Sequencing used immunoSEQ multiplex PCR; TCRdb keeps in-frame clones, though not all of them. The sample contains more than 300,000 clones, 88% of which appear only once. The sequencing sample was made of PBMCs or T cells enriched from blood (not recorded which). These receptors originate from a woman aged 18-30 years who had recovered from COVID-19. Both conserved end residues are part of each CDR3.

CAWSAVGGYNQPQHF	TRBV30	TRBJ1-5
CASSPMGGAQTAKNIQYF	TRBV11-2	TRBJ2-4
CASSQDRPEGYTF	TRBV5-1	TRBJ1-2
CASSLRTGVENTEAFF	TRBV11-2	TRBJ1-1
CASSPGQVAYEQYF	TRBV9	TRBJ2-7
CASSLEGQTNEKLFF	TRBV5-1	TRBJ1-4
CAGGQGSGYTF	TRBV2	TRBJ1-2
CASSSLTSGESLAKNIQYF	TRBV7-2	TRBJ2-4
CASSLAQGAHTQYF	TRBV5-1	TRBJ2-3
CASSQDLSGGITDTQYF	TRBV4-3	TRBJ2-3
CASNRSPSTDTQYF	TRBV9	TRBJ2-3
CASSPPLAGERFF	TRBV18	TRBJ2-1